The present T cell receptor (beta chain) was sequenced within a study of blood T cell repertoires in COVID-19. Study-wide background: Samples representing acute and convalescent COVID-19 were sourced from the United States, Italy and Spain. T cells, B-cell-depleted T cells, or PBMCs supplied cDNA or gDNA.

Study processing details: Amplification of reference gene primers provided the estimated nucleated cell counts. Only in-frame clones appear in the TCRdb table, and some are missing; sequencing was by immunoSEQ multiplex PCR. V, J and clone size are taken as reported in that table, and D and trimming were inferred from the DNA itself. The data show over 400,000 clones, 70% to 90% seen once. The CDR3 loop spans 11 amino acids. Trimming removed 5 bases from V and 7 bases from J, with 8 bases in between. The TCR comes from a human donor in a cohort sampled during active COVID-19. The source material was peripheral blood. J is TRBJ1-1 and V is TRBV12-3 or TRBV12-4, with a possible D match to TRBD1 (5 bases). The DNA of the CDR3 is TGTGCCAGCAGTCACGGGGGTGAAGCTTTCTTT. Residues: CASSHGGEAFF.